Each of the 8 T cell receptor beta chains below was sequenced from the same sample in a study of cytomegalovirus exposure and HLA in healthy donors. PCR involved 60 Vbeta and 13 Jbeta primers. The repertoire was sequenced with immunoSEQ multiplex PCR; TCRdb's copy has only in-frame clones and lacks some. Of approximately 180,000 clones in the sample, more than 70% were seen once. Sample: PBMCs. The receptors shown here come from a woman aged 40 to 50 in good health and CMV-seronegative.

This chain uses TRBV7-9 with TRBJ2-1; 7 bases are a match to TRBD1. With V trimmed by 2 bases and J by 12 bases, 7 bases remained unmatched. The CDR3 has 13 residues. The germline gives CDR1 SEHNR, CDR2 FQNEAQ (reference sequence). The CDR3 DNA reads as TGTGCCAGCAGCTTATATGAGGGGGACAGGCAGTTCTTC. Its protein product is CASSLYEGDRQFF.

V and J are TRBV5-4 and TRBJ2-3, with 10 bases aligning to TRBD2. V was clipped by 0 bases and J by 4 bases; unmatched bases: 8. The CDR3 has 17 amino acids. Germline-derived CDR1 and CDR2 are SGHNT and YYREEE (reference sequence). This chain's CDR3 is CASSLALAGVGADTQYF. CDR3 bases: TGTGCCAGCAGCTTGGCCCTAGCGGGAGTCGGGGCAGATACGCAGTATTTT. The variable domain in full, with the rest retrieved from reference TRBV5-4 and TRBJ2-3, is ETGVTQSPTHLIKTRGQQVTLRCSSQSGHNTVSWYQQALGQGPQFIFQYYREEENGRGNFPPRFSGLQFPNYSSELNVNALELDDSALYLCASSLALAGVGADTQYFGPGTRLTVL.

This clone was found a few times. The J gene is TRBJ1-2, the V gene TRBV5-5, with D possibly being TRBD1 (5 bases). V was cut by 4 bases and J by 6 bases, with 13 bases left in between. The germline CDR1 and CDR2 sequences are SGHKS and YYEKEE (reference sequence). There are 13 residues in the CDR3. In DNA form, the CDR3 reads TGTGCCAGCAGCCCATCAGGGTCCAATGGCTACACCTTC. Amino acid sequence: CASSPSGSNGYTF. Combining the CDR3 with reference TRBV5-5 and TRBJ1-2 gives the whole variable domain DAGVTQSPTHLIKTRGQQVTLRCSPISGHKSVSWYQQVLGQGPQFIFQYYEKEERGRGNFPDRFSARQFPNYSSELNVNALLLGDSALYLCASSPSGSNGYTFGSGTRLTVV.

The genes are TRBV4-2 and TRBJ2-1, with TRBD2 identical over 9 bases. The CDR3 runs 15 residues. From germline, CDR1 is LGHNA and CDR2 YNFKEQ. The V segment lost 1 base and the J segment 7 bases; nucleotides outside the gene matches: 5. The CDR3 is CASSQAWREGNEQFF. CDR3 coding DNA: TGTGCCAGCAGCCAAGCGTGGCGGGAGGGAAATGAGCAGTTCTTC.

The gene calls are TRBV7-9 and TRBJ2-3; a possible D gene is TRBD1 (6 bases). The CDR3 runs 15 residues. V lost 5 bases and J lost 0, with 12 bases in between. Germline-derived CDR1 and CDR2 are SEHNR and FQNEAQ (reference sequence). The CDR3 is CASSPGQTSTDTQYF. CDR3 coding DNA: TGTGCCAGCAGCCCTGGACAGACTAGCACAGATACGCAGTATTTT. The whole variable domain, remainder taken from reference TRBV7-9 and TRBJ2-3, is DTGVSQNPRHKITKRGQNVTFRCDPISEHNRLYWYRQTLGQGPEFLTYFQNEAQLEKSRLLSDRFSAERPKGSFSTLEIQRTEQGDSAMYLCASSPGQTSTDTQYFGPGTRLTVL.

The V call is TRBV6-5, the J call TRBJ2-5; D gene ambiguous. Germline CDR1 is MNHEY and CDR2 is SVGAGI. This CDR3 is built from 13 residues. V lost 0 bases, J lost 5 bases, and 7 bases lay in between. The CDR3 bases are TGTGCCAGCAGTTACTCATCAATGGAGACCCAGTACTTC. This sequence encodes CASSYSSMETQYF.

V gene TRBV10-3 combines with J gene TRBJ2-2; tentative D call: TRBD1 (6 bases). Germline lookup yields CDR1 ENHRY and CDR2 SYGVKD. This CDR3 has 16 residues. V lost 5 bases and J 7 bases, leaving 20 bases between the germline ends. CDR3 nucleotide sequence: TGTGCCATCAGTCGGATCGATAAACAGGGTAGCGGGGAGCTGTTTTTT. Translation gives CAISRIDKQGSGELFF.

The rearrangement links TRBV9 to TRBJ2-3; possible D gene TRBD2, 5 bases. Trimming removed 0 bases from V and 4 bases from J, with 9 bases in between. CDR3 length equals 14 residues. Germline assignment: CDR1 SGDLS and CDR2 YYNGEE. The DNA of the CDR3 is TGTGCCAGCAGCGTAGGGGTCGGGGCAGATACGCAGTATTTT. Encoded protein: CASSVGVGADTQYF.